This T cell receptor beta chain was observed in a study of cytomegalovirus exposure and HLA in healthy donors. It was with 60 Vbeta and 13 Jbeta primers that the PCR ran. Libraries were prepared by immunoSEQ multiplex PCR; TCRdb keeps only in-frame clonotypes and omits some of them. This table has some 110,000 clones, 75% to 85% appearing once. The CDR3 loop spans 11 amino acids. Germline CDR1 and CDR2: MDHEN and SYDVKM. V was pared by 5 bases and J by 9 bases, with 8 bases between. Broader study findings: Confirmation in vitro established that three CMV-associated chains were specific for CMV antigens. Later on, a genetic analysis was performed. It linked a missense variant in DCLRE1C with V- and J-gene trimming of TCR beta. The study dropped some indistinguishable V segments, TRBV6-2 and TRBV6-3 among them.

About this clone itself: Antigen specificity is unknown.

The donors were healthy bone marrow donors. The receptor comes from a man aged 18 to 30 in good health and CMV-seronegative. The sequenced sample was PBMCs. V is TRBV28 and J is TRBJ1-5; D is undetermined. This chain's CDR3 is CASSGSPPQHF. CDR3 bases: TGTGCCAGCAGTGGTAGCCCGCCCCAGCATTTT. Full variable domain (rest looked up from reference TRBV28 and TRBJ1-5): DVKVTQSSRYLVKRTGEKVFLECVQDMDHENMFWYRQDPGLGLRLIYFSYDVKMKEKGDIPEGYSVSREKKERFSLILESASTNQTSMYLCASSGSPPQHFGDGTRLSIL.